A selection of T cell receptor beta chains follows, all from one sample in a study of cytomegalovirus exposure and HLA in healthy donors. Profiling relied on immunoSEQ multiplex PCR, and the TCRdb table lists in-frame clones only, not all of them. The table has 120,000 or so clones, 15% seen once. The sequenced sample consisted of PBMCs. These receptors all stem from a young woman in good health and CMV-seronegative. CDR3s include the opening cysteine and the closing phenylalanine or tryptophan. D genes are given only for firm matches. Clone size is shown for a subset of rows, as once, few, many or a class of expanded clone.

>TRBV19|TRBJ1-6|.|few
CASSIMGGNSPLHF
TGTGCCAGTAGTATTATGGGCGGGAATTCACCCCTCCACTTT
>TRBV30|TRBJ2-7|TRBD1|few
CAWQGQSGTYEQYF
TGTGCCTGGCAGGGACAGTCCGGGACCTACGAGCAGTACTTC
>TRBV15|TRBJ2-1|.|.
CATSRTDSNEQFF
TGTGCCACCAGCAGAACTGACAGTAATGAGCAGTTCTTC
>TRBV10-3|TRBJ2-2|TRBD2|.
CAIRGGGGATGELFF
TGTGCCATCAGAGGTGGCGGGGGAGCGACCGGGGAGCTGTTTTTT
>TRBV30|TRBJ2-1|.|few
CALVRQSSYNEQFF
TGTGCCTTGGTGCGGCAGAGCTCCTACAATGAGCAGTTCTTC
>TRBV7-9|TRBJ1-5|TRBD1|few
CASSFGGGRDRYQPQHF
TGTGCCAGCAGCTTCGGAGGGGGCCGGGACAGATATCAGCCCCAGCATTTT
>TRBV27|TRBJ2-3|TRBD1|few
CASSRGRDRGIDTQYF
TGTGCCAGCAGTCGTGGCCGGGACAGGGGGATAGATACGCAGTATTTT
>TRBV19|TRBJ2-5|.|.
CASSIGGGEIRETQYF
TGTGCCAGTAGTATAGGAGGCGGGGAAATTCGGGAGACCCAGTACTTC
>TRBV9|TRBJ2-7|TRBD1|few
CASSGGQAGVYEQYF
TGTGCCAGCAGCGGGGGACAGGCCGGGGTGTACGAGCAGTACTTC
>TRBV30|TRBJ1-3|.|.
CAWSVRGPSGNTIYF
TGTGCCTGGAGTGTTCGCGGTCCCTCTGGAAACACCATATATTTT
>TRBV28|TRBJ1-2|.|.
CASSTRVNYGYTF
TGTGCCAGCAGTACCAGGGTGAACTATGGCTACACCTTC
>TRBV27|TRBJ2-7|.|few
CASSWAGRPYEQYF
TGTGCCAGCAGTTGGGCAGGCCGACCCTACGAGCAGTACTTC
>TRBV5-1|TRBJ1-3|TRBD1|few
CASSASGTGWSNTIYF
TGCGCCAGCAGCGCCTCCGGGACAGGGTGGTCGAACACCATATATTTT
>TRBV15|TRBJ2-2|.|.
CATSRVLANTGELFF
TGTGCCACCAGCAGAGTACTAGCGAACACCGGGGAGCTGTTTTTT
>TRBV30|TRBJ1-5|.|few
CAWNSGDNQPQHF
TGTGCCTGGAACAGCGGGGACAATCAGCCCCAGCATTTT
>TRBV18|TRBJ1-5|TRBD1|few
CASSPPDRNQPQHF
TGTGCCAGCTCACCGCCGGACAGGAATCAGCCCCAGCATTTT
>TRBV6-5|TRBJ1-1|.|few
CASSWAGKAAFF
TGTGCCAGCAGTTGGGCAGGGAAGGCCGCTTTCTTT
>TRBV18|TRBJ2-7|TRBD2|.
CASSPGLAGSSYEQYF
TGTGCCAGCTCACCTGGACTAGCGGGGAGCTCCTACGAGCAGTACTTC